The rows below give T cell receptor beta chains drawn from one sample of a study of Graves' ophthalmopathy and Graves' hyperthyroidism. TCRdb re-analysed the multiplex PCR reads in MiXCR, keeping a single row per CDR3 protein. The sample lists more than 550,000 distinct CDR3 sequences, approximately 39% occurring once. The sequencing input was peripheral blood. The receptor set was obtained from an adult man with Graves' ophthalmopathy. The CDR3 runs from the conserved cysteine through the conserved F or W. The order of the fields is D gene, V gene, clone size, J gene, CDR3 protein, CDR3 DNA. The D gene is left open where the match is weak. Clone size is shown for a subset of rows, as once, few, many or a class of expanded clone.

NA	TRBV7-2	NA	TRBJ2-3	CASSWTGSTDTQYF	TGTGCCAGCAGCTGGACGGGAAGCACAGATACGCAGTATTTT
NA	TRBV24-1	many	TRBJ1-1	CATSGPLAFF	TGTGCCACCAGTGGTCCCCTAGCTTTCTTT
NA	TRBV20-1	NA	TRBJ2-5	CSARDGARETQYF	TGCAGTGCTAGAGACGGGGCCAGGGAGACCCAGTACTTC
NA	TRBV25-1	NA	TRBJ2-5	CASLSAKGETQYF	TGTGCTAGCCTCTCCGCTAAGGGAGAGACCCAGTACTTC
TRBD1	TRBV19	once	TRBJ1-5	CASRGGQGGNQPQHF	TGTGCCAGTAGGGGGGGACAGGGCGGCAATCAGCCCCAGCATTTT
TRBD1	TRBV14	once	TRBJ2-3	CASSPPPHGQGAGDTQYF	TGTGCCAGCTCACCACCCCCCCATGGACAGGGGGCGGGAGATACGCAGTATTTT
NA	TRBV7-9	many	TRBJ1-2	CASRLLDSNYGYTF	TGTGCCAGCAGACTCCTCGACAGTAACTATGGCTACACCTTC
NA	TRBV29-1	many	TRBJ1-1	CSGDPGRMNTEAFF	TGCAGCGGTGATCCGGGACGAATGAACACTGAAGCTTTCTTT
TRBD1	TRBV15	NA	TRBJ1-2	CATSGSGGPHYGYTF	TGTGCCACCAGCGGATCAGGGGGCCCCCACTATGGCTACACCTTC
TRBD2	TRBV29-1	NA	TRBJ2-7	CSAGLAGAAEQYF	TGCAGCGCGGGACTAGCGGGGGCCGCCGAGCAGTACTTC
NA	TRBV5-1	NA	TRBJ2-7	CASSLDSYTRNTYEQYF	TGCGCCAGCAGCTTGGATTCCTATACGCGGAACACCTACGAGCAGTACTTC
TRBD1	TRBV12-3/TRBV12-4	few	TRBJ2-2	CASSRSLGQGAGELFF	TGTGCCAGCAGTCGCTCGCTCGGACAGGGCGCCGGGGAGCTGTTTTTT
NA	TRBV11-3	NA	TRBJ1-1	CASSPQGWDTEAFF	TGTGCCAGCAGCCCCCAGGGATGGGACACTGAAGCTTTCTTT
NA	TRBV9	many	TRBJ1-1	CASSQKADTEAFF	TGTGCCAGCAGCCAGAAGGCAGATACTGAAGCTTTCTTT
TRBD1	TRBV25-1	NA	TRBJ2-7	CASSASPPLGQGISYEQYF	TGTGCCAGCAGTGCTAGTCCCCCCCTAGGACAGGGCATCTCCTACGAGCAGTACTTC
NA	TRBV15	many	TRBJ1-5	CATSRETYSNQPQHF	TGTGCCACCAGCAGAGAGACATATAGCAATCAGCCCCAGCATTTT
NA	TRBV2	NA	TRBJ1-3	CASSGLQGSGNTIYF	TGTGCCAGCAGTGGTCTACAGGGCTCTGGAAACACCATATATTTT
TRBD2	TRBV7-9	NA	TRBJ2-7	CASSQEYDTGGSYEQYF	TGTGCCAGCAGCCAAGAATACGACACGGGAGGGTCCTACGAGCAGTACTTC
TRBD1	TRBV12-3/TRBV12-4	NA	TRBJ2-7	CASIPGQGPLEGTYEQYF	TGTGCCAGCATCCCGGGACAGGGTCCCCTTGAAGGGACCTACGAGCAGTACTTC
NA	TRBV4-2	many	TRBJ1-4	CASSQGGSNEKLFF	TGTGCCAGCAGCCAAGGGGGATCTAATGAAAAACTGTTTTTT
TRBD1	TRBV20-1	NA	TRBJ1-4	CSAVPGQGAWEKLFF	TGCAGTGCTGTCCCGGGACAGGGGGCTTGGGAAAAACTGTTTTTT
NA	TRBV2	NA	TRBJ2-7	CASSAGQGPSYEQYF	TGTGCCAGCAGCGCCGGGCAGGGGCCGTCCTACGAGCAGTACTTC
TRBD1	TRBV19	many	TRBJ1-1	CASSTLQGGTTEAFF	TGTGCCAGTAGTACCTTACAGGGGGGCACCACTGAAGCTTTCTTT
TRBD2	TRBV29-1	many	TRBJ2-2	CSASVAGATGELFF	TGCAGCGCCTCGGTAGCGGGAGCTACCGGGGAGCTGTTTTTT
TRBD2	TRBV20-1	NA	TRBJ2-5	CSARTSGGWETQYF	TGCAGTGCTCGGACTAGCGGGGGGTGGGAGACCCAGTACTTC
TRBD2	TRBV5-1	NA	TRBJ2-5	CASSQGLVSAKTQYF	TGCGCCAGCAGCCAGGGACTAGTCTCGGCAAAGACCCAGTACTTC
NA	TRBV10-3	NA	TRBJ1-4	CATLWEGEEKLFF	TGTGCCACCCTTTGGGAGGGTGAAGAAAAACTGTTTTTT
TRBD1	TRBV2	many	TRBJ1-5	CASSETGTDSNQPQHF	TGTGCCAGCAGCGAAACCGGGACAGATAGCAATCAGCCCCAGCATTTT
NA	TRBV12-3/TRBV12-4	many	TRBJ2-5	CASSLDGIYLQETQYF	TGTGCCAGCAGTTTAGACGGGATATACCTCCAAGAGACCCAGTACTTC
TRBD2	TRBV25-1	many	TRBJ2-5	CATSGSVETQYF	TGTGCCACAAGCGGGAGTGTAGAGACCCAGTACTTC